These 15 T cell receptor beta chains were all obtained from the same sample, sequenced in a study of CD8 T cells in ankylosing spondylitis. Study results and limitations: A motif of roughly eight highly homologous TCR beta variants was seen as apparently characteristic of ankylosing spondylitis blood.

Their antigen targets remain unknown. TCRdb re-called the 5' RACE reads with MiXCR, one entry per CDR3 protein. The sample shows roughly 700,000 distinct CDR3 sequences, around 20% of them seen only once. Sequences were obtained from blood, either unsorted or a sorted T cell fraction (not recorded which). These receptors were obtained from a male donor with ankylosing spondylitis.

The genes are TRBV20-1 and TRBJ1-1; tentative D call: TRBD1 (6 bases). Germline V CDR1 and CDR2: DFQATT, SNEGSKA (reference sequence). The length of the CDR3 is 13 residues. Trimming took off 4 bases at V and 1 base at J, with 10 bases between the two ends. The CDR3 reads CSAKDRSNTEAFF. The CDR3 DNA follows: TGCAGTGCTAAAGACAGGTCGAACACTGAAGCTTTCTTT.

This rearrangement joins TRBV6-2 or TRBV6-3 to TRBJ2-1; TRBD1 is a possible D gene (5 bases). Between the trimmed V and J ends, which lost 2 bases and 1 base, there was a span of 9 bases. The CDR3 spans 15 residues. Germline loops: CDR1 MNHEY, CDR2 SVGEGT. CDR3 nucleotide sequence: TGTGCCAGCAGTTACACCCAGGGATCCTACAATGAGCAGTTCTTC. Translation: CASSYTQGSYNEQFF.

CDR3 sequence reads: CASTDRLAEAFF. DNA of the CDR3: TGTGCCAGCACCGACCGACTGGCTGAAGCTTTCTTT. The V and J genes are TRBV6-5 and TRBJ1-1, with D unresolved. The CDR3 sequence is 12 residues long. Per germline, CDR1 MNHEY and CDR2 SVGAGI. V shed 7 bases and J shed 6 bases, with 12 bases lying between them.

This clonotype occurred a few times. V usage is TRBV6-2 or TRBV6-3 and J usage is TRBJ1-5, with D maybe TRBD1 (6 bases). Per the germline V gene, CDR1 is MNHEY and CDR2 is SVGEGT. This CDR3 comprises 17 residues. V was clipped by 0 bases and J by 0 bases, with 12 bases between them. CDR3 amino acids: CASSYSPGQISNQPQHF. DNA for the CDR3: TGTGCCAGCAGTTACTCTCCGGGACAAATTAGCAATCAGCCCCAGCATTTT.

This clonotype has more than one count but fewer than ten. The rearrangement joins TRBV5-1 to TRBJ1-2; D is undetermined. V lost 4 bases, J lost 0 bases, and 10 bases lay in between. The length of the CDR3 is 14 residues. Germline loops: CDR1 SGHRS, CDR2 YFSETQ. The CDR3 DNA reads as TGCGCCAGCAGCGAACAAGGGTCTAACTATGGCTACACCTTC. It codes for CASSEQGSNYGYTF. Supplemented by reference TRBV5-1 and TRBJ1-2, the full variable domain reads KAGVTQTPRYLIKTRGQQVTLSCSPISGHRSVSWYQQTPGQGLQFLFEYFSETQRNKGNFPGRFSGRQFSNSRSEMNVSTLELGDSALYLCASSEQGSNYGYTFGSGTRLTVV.

Concerning this clonotype: One junction end does not reproduce the germline sequence, and a read error may be involved. The chain employs TRBV20-1 and TRBJ2-5; TRBD2 matches 14 bases. Germline V CDR1 and CDR2: DFQATT, SNEGSKA (reference sequence). The CDR3 has 15 residues. The chain's CDR3 is CSARGTSGGQETQCF. The DNA of the CDR3 is TGCAGTGCTAGAGGGACTAGCGGGGGGCAAGAGACCCAGTGCTTC.

V gene TRBV7-2 combines with J gene TRBJ2-3; no firm D call. The CDR3 spans 13 residues. Trimming shortened V by 5 bases and J by 2 bases, and 8 bases separated the two germline ends. Germline lookup yields CDR1 SGHTA and CDR2 FQGNSA. Written as DNA, the CDR3 is TGTGCCAGCAGCCCCTCCCCCACAGATACGCAGTATTTT. This sequence encodes CASSPSPTDTQYF.

This clonotype was counted a few times. J is TRBJ1-2 and V is TRBV9, with D perhaps TRBD1 (5 bases). The CDR3 consists of 16 residues. Germline V gives CDR1 SGDLS, CDR2 YYNGEE. V lost 4 bases and J 8 bases, leaving 24 bases between the germline ends. The CDR3: CASSPEGGRVDNGYTF. The DNA for the CDR3 is TGTGCCAGCAGCCCCGAGGGTGGCAGGGTGGACAACGGCTACACCTTC.

V is TRBV19 and J is TRBJ2-3; D not resolved. Germline CDR1 reads LNHDA; CDR2 reads SQIVND (reference sequence). This CDR3 region has 15 residues. V was pared by 4 bases and J by 1 base, with 12 bases between. In DNA, the CDR3 is TGTGCCAGTAGTACCTACACGGACCGCACAGATACGCAGTATTTT. Translated: CASSTYTDRTDTQYF.

This rearrangement joins TRBV7-9 to TRBJ1-6; 7 bases line up with TRBD1. The V gene's germline CDR1 is SEHNR and CDR2 FQNEAQ (reference sequence). V lost 2 bases, J lost 7 bases, and 8 bases stayed unmatched. The length of the CDR3 is 16 residues. The CDR3 nucleotides are TGTGCCAGCAGCTTAAGGGCAGGGGGGATGAATTCACCCCTCCACTTT. Amino acids: CASSLRAGGMNSPLHF.

The rearrangement uses TRBV9 and TRBJ1-3, with D uncertain. Trimming cost V 0 bases and J 2 bases, with 9 bases left between them. CDR3 length equals 15 residues. The germline V gene encodes CDR1 SGDLS and CDR2 YYNGEE. This chain's CDR3 is CASSVGPEAGNTIYF. The DNA for the CDR3 is TGTGCCAGCAGCGTAGGACCGGAAGCTGGAAACACCATATATTTT.

This clonotype has more than one count but fewer than ten. The chain carries TRBV19 and TRBJ1-1, with D possibly matching TRBD1 (6 bases). CDR1 and CDR2 (germline): LNHDA, SQIVND (reference sequence). Trimming left V 6 bases short and J 1 base short, with 18 bases between. This CDR3 is built from 16 residues. The CDR3 DNA reads TGTGCCAGTAGACGAACACGACAGGCCGCGAACACTGAAGCTTTCTTT. Its protein is CASRRTRQAANTEAFF.

This clonotype was detected only a few times. The V and J genes are TRBV6-5 and TRBJ2-3; D gene uncertain. The CDR3 extends over 14 amino acids. Trimming shortened V by 4 bases and J by 6 bases, and 14 bases separated the two germline ends. CDR1 is MNHEY, CDR2 SVGAGI, per germline. The DNA of the CDR3 is TGTGCCAGCAGTTCCCGACTCCCCGATGATACGCAGTATTTT. It is translated as CASSSRLPDDTQYF.

V and J are TRBV20-1 and TRBJ2-7; 8 bases agree with TRBD1. Trimming at V came to 0 bases and at J to 0 bases, leaving 7 bases not matched to a gene. Germline lookup yields CDR1 DFQATT and CDR2 SNEGSKA (reference sequence). The CDR3 extends over 16 amino acids. The CDR3, as DNA: TGCAGTGCTAGAGATTGGAGTGGGACAGGCTCCTACGAGCAGTACTTC. It is translated as CSARDWSGTGSYEQYF.

The table lists this clonotype with a few counts. The V call is TRBV3-1, the J call TRBJ2-7; 8 bases map to TRBD2. The CDR3 runs 17 residues. The junction had 12 bases not matched to a gene; V was cut back by 2 bases and J by 3 bases. Germline values: CDR1 LGHDT, CDR2 YNNKEL (reference sequence). The CDR3 DNA reads as TGTGCCAGCAGCCAAATTCCCCCCGGACTAGCTTACTACGAGCAGTACTTC. It specifies CASSQIPPGLAYYEQYF.